This T cell receptor beta chain was obtained from a study of human T cells and chemical hapten exposure. Overall study: On the upper back, patch tests were applied with 0.01% DPC and read at 6 days. General study points: Given that the donors had alopecia, their immune response may differ from that seen in healthy people.

The study used a library that attached unique molecular identifiers to individual cDNA molecules. How the authors handled the data: Per sample, the median was around 100,000 TCRs, with values from 23,224 to 690,600. Each CDR3 protein gets one entry after TCRdb re-called the RACE reads with MiXCR. TCRdb's processing, not the authors' own work, is the source of the V and J calls. The sample records 80,000 to 95,000 distinct CDR3 sequences, 11% being singletons. This clonotype was detected only a few times. Its target is unknown. Germline loops: CDR1 SGHRS, CDR2 YFSETQ. The CDR3 contains 13 residues. Between the trimmed V and J ends, which lost 2 bases and 0 bases, there was a span of 4 bases. Time point noted: patch test 2, 6 weeks after DPC sensitization. This sample's treatment: therapeutic diphenylcyclopropenone sensitization with weekly scalp DPC.

The receptor was isolated from a man aged 40-55 years with alopecia areata. Some clones in this sample may be carry-over from other donors' samples. This sample comprised whole blood, obtained in connection with sensitization to the hapten diphenylcyclopropenone (DPC). This chain joins TRBV5-1 and TRBJ2-3; unclear D gene. The CDR3 is CASSFASTDTQYF. CDR3 DNA: TGCGCCAGCAGCTTCGCGAGCACAGATACGCAGTATTTT.